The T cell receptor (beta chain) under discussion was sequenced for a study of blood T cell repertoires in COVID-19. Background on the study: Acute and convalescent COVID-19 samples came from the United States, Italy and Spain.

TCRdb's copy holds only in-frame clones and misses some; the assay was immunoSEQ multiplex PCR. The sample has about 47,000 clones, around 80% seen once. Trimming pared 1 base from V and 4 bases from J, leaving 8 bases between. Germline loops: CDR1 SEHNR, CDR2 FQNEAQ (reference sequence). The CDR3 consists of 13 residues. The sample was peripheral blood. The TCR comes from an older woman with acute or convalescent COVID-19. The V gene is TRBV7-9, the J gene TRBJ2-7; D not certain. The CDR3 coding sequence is TGTGCCAGCAGCTTAGGGCCTTATTACGAGCAGTACTTC. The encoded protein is CASSLGPYYEQYF. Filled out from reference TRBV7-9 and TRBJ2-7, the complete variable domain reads DTGVSQNPRHKITKRGQNVTFRCDPISEHNRLYWYRQTLGQGPEFLTYFQNEAQLEKSRLLSDRFSAERPKGSFSTLEIQRTEQGDSAMYLCASSLGPYYEQYFGPGTRLTVT.